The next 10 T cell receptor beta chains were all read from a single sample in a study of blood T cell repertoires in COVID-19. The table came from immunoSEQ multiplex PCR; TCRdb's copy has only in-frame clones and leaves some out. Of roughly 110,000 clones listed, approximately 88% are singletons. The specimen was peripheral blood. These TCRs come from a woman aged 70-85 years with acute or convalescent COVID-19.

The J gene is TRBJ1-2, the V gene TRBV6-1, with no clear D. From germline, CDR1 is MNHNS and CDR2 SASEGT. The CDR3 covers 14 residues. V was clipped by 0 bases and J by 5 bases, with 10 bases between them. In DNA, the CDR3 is TGTGCCAGCAGTGAAGCTACTTCAATTTATGGCTACACCTTC. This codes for CASSEATSIYGYTF.

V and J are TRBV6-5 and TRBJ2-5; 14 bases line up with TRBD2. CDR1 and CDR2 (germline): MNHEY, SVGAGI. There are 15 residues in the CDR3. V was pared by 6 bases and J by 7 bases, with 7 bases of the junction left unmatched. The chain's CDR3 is CASSPPGTSGGTQYF. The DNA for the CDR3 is TGTGCCAGCAGCCCCCCGGGGACTAGCGGGGGGACCCAGTACTTC.

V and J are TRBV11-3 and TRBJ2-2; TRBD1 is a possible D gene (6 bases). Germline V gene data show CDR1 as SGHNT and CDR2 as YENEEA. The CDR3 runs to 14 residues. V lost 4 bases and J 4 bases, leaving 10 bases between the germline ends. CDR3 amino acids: CASSSPRGTGELFF. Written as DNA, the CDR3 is TGTGCCAGCAGCTCCCCCAGGGGCACCGGGGAGCTGTTTTTT.

The CDR3 DNA reads TGTGCCAGCAGCTTAGGCAGTCTCAATGAGCAGTTCTTC. It codes for CASSLGSLNEQFF. This rearrangement joins TRBV11-2 to TRBJ2-1; D is unclear. Germline CDR1 SGHAT, CDR2 FQNNGV. The CDR3 contains 13 residues. V gave up 1 base and J gave up 6 bases, with 7 bases separating them.

The CDR3 bases are TGTGCCAGCAGCTTAAGGAGGGAGGAAAATTCACCCCTCCACTTT. Protein product: CASSLRREENSPLHF. V usage is TRBV7-8 and J usage is TRBJ1-6; D gene unclear. V lost 2 bases to trimming and J lost 7 bases, with 12 bases between them. CDR1 and CDR2 (germline): SGHVS, FQNEAQ. This CDR3 has 15 amino acids. The full variable domain, in which reference TRBV7-8 and TRBJ1-6 provide the parts outside the CDR3, is GAGVSQSPRYKVAKRGQDVALRCDPISGHVSLFWYQQALGQGPEFLTYFQNEAQLDKSGLPSDRFFAERPEGSVSTLKIQRTQQEDSAVYLCASSLRREENSPLHFGNGTRLTVT.

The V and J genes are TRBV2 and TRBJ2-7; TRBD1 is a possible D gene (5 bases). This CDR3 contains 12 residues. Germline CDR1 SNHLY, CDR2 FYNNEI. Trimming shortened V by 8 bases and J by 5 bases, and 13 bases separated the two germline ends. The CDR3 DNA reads TGTGCCAGCGCCGAACAGGACCACGAGCAGTACTTC. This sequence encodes CASAEQDHEQYF.

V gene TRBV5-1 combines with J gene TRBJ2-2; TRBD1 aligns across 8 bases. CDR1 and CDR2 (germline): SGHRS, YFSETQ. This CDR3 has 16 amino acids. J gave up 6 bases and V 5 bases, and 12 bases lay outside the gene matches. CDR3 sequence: CASSSQGVYSAGELFF. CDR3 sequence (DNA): TGCGCCAGCAGTTCACAGGGGGTCTATAGTGCCGGGGAGCTGTTTTTT.

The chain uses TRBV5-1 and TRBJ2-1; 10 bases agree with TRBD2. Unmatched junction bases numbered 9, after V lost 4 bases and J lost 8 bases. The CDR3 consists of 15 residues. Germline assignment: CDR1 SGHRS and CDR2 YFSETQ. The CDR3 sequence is CASSKVASGRDEQFF. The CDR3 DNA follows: TGCGCCAGCAGCAAAGTTGCTAGCGGGAGAGATGAGCAGTTCTTC.

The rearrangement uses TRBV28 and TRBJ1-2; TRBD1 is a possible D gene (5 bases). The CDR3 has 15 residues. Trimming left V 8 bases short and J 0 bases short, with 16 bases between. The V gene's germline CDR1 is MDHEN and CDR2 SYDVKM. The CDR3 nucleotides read TGTGCCAGCCGCTTACCTCAGGGAACTAACTATGGCTACACCTTC. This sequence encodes CASRLPQGTNYGYTF.

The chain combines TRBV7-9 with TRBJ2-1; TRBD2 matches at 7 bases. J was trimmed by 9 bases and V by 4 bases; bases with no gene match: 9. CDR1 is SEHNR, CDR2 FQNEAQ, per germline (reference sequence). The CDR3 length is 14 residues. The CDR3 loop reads CASSWRREFSEQFF. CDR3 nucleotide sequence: TGTGCCAGCAGCTGGAGGCGGGAGTTTAGTGAGCAGTTCTTC. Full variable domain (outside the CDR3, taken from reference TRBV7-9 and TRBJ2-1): DTGVSQNPRHKITKRGQNVTFRCDPISEHNRLYWYRQTLGQGPEFLTYFQNEAQLEKSRLLSDRFSAERPKGSFSTLEIQRTEQGDSAMYLCASSWRREFSEQFFGPGTRLTVL.